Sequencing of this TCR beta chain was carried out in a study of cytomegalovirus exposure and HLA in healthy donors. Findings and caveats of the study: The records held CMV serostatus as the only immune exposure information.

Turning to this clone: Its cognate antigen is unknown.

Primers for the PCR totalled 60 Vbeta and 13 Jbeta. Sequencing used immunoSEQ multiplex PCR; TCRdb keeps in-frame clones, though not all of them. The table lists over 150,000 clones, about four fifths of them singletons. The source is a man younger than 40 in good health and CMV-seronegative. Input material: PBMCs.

CDR3 DNA: TGTGCCAGCAGTCCCCCAGGGGAGCAGTACTTC. This sequence encodes CASSPPGEQYF. V is TRBV9 and J is TRBJ2-7; possibly TRBD1 for D (5 bases). The CDR3 covers 11 residues. Germline V gives CDR1 SGDLS, CDR2 YYNGEE. Trimming removed 5 bases at V and 7 bases at J, with 10 bases between.